This T cell receptor beta chain originates from a study of CD8 T cells in ankylosing spondylitis. A word on this clonotype: Its specificity is unknown.

Per the germline V gene, CDR1 is MGHRA and CDR2 is YSYEKL. The CDR3 totals 16 residues. V shed 2 bases and J 6 bases; nucleotides not matched to a gene: 10. It was by quantitative 5'-RACE with molecular barcodes that TCR beta libraries were made. One entry per CDR3 protein results from TCRdb running MiXCR on the 5' RACE reads. The sample has 650,000 to 800,000 distinct CDR3 sequences; around 19% are singletons. Whole-study findings and limits: Certain motif variants had earlier appeared in reactive arthritis synovial fluid and blood. Seven to nine highly homologous variants formed a TCR beta motif that appeared characteristic of ankylosing spondylitis blood.

The chain employs TRBV4-1 and TRBJ1-5, with 7 bases fitting TRBD1. The sequenced sample was blood, either unsorted or a sorted T cell fraction (not recorded which). The clonotype comes from a male donor with ankylosing spondylitis. CDR3 nucleotides: TGCGCCAGCAGCCAATGGGTAGGGGGCCTGGGTCAGCCCCAGCATTTT. Translation gives CASSQWVGGLGQPQHF.